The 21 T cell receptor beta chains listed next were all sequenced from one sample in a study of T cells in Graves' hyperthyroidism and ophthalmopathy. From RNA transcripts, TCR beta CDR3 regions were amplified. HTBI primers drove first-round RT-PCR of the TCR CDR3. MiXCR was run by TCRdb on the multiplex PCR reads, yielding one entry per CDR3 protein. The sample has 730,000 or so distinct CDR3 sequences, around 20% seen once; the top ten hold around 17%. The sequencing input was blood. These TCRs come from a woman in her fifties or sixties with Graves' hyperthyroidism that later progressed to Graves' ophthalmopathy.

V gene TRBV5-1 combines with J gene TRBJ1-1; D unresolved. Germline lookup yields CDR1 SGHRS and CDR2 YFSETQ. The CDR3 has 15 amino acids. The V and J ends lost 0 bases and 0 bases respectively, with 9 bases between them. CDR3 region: CASSLGVGMNTEAFF. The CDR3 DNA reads TGCGCCAGCAGCTTGGGGGTGGGCATGAACACTGAAGCTTTCTTT.

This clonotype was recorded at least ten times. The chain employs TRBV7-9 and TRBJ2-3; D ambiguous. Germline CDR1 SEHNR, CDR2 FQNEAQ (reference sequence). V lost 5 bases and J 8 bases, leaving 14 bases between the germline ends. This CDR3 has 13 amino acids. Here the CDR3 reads CASSLPQPATQYF. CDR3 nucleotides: TGTGCCAGCAGCCTACCTCAACCGGCTACGCAGTATTTT.

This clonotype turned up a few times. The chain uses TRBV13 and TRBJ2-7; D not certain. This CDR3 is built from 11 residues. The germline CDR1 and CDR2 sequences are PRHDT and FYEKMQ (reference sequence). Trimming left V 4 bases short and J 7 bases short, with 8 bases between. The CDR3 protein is CASSSSMEQYF. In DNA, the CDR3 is TGTGCCAGCAGCTCGTCTATGGAGCAGTACTTC. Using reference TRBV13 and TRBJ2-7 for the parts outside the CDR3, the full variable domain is AAGVIQSPRHLIKEKRETATLKCYPIPRHDTVYWYQQGPGQDPQFLISFYEKMQSDKGSIPDRFSAQQFSDYHSELNMSSLELGDSALYFCASSSSMEQYFGPGTRLTVT.

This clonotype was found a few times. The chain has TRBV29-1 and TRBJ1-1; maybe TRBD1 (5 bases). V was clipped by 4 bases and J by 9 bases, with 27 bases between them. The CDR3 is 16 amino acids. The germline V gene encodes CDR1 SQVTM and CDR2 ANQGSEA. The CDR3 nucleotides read TGCAGCGTTGCAATGCCGCGACGGGGACTAAGTGTGCAAGCTTTCTTT. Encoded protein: CSVAMPRRGLSVQAFF. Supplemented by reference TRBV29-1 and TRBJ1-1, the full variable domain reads SAVISQKPSRDICQRGTSLTIQCQVDSQVTMMFWYRQQPGQSLTLIATANQGSEATYESGFVIDKFPISRPNLTFSTLTVSNMSPEDSSIYLCSVAMPRRGLSVQAFFGQGTRLTVV.

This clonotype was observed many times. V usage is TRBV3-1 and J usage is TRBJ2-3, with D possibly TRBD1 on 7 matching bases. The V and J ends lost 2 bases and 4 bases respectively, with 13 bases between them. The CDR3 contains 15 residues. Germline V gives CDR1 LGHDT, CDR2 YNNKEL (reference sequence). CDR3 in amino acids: CASSQSGGPADTQYF. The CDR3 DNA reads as TGTGCCAGCAGCCAATCAGGGGGGCCGGCAGATACGCAGTATTTT.

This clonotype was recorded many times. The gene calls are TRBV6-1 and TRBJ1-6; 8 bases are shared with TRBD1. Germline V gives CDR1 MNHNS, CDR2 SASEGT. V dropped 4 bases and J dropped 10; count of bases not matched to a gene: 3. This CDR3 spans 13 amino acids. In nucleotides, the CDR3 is TGTGCCAGCAGTGGACAGGGGAAGTCACCCCTCCACTTT. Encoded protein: CASSGQGKSPLHF.

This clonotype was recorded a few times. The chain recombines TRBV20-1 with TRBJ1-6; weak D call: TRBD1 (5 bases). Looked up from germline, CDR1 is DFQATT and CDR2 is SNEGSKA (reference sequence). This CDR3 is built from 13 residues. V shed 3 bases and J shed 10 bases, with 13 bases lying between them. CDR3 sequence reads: CSASGGFGSPLHF. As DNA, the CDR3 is TGCAGTGCTAGTGGGGGATTTGGCTCACCCCTCCACTTT.

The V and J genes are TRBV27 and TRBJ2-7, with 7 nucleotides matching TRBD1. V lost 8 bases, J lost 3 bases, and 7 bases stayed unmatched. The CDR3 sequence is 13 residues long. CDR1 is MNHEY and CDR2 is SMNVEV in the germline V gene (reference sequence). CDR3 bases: TGTGCCAGCGGTCGGACAGGATTCTACGAGCAGTACTTC. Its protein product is CASGRTGFYEQYF.

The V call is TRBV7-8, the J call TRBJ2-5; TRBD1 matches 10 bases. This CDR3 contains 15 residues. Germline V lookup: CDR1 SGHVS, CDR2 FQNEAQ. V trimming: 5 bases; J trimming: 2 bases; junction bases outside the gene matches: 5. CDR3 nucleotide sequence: TGTGCCAGCAGCGGGAGACAGGGGGCTCAAGAGACCCAGTACTTC. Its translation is CASSGRQGAQETQYF.

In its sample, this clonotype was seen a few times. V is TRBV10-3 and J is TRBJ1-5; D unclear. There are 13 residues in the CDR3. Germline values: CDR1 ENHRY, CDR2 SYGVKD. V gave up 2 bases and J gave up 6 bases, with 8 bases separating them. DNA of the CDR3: TGTGCCATCAGTGAGAAGGGTTTTCAGCCCCAGCATTTT. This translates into CAISEKGFQPQHF.

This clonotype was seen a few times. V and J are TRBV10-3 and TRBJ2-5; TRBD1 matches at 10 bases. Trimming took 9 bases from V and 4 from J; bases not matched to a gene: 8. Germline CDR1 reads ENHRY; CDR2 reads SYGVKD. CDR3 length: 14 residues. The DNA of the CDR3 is TGTGCCATGAGTCTGACAGGGGGCATAGAGACCCAGTACTTC. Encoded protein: CAMSLTGGIETQYF.

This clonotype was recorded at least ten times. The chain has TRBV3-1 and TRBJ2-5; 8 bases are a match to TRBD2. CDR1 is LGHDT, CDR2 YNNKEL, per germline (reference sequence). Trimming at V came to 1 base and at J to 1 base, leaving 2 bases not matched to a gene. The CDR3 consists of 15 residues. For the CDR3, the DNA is TGTGCCAGCAGCCAAGCTCGGGGGGGCCAAGAGACCCAGTACTTC. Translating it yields CASSQARGGQETQYF.

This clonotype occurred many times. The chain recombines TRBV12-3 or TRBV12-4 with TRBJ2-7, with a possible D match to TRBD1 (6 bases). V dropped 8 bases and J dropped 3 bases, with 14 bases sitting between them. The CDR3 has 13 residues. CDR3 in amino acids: CASGGSGVYEQYF. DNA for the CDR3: TGTGCCAGCGGGGGCAGCGGCGTCTACGAGCAGTACTTC.

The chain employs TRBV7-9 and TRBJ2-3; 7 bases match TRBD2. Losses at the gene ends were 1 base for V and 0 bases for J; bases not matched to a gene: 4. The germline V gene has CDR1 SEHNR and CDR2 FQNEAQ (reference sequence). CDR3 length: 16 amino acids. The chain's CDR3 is CASSLVASGSTDTQYF. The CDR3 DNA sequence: TGTGCCAGCAGCTTAGTGGCTAGCGGTAGCACAGATACGCAGTATTTT.

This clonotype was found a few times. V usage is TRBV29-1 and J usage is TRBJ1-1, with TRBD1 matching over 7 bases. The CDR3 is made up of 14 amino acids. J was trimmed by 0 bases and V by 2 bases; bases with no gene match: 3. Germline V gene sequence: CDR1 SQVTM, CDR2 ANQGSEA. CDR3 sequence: CSVERDRLNTEAFF. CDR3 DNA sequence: TGCAGCGTTGAACGGGACAGACTGAACACTGAAGCTTTCTTT.

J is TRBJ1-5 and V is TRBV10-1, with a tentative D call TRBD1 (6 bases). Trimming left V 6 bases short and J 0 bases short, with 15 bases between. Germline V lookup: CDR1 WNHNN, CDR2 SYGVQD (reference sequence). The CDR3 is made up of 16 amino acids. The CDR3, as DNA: TGCGCCAGCAGCTCGGACAGATTACTTAGCAATCAGCCCCAGCATTTT. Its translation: CASSSDRLLSNQPQHF.

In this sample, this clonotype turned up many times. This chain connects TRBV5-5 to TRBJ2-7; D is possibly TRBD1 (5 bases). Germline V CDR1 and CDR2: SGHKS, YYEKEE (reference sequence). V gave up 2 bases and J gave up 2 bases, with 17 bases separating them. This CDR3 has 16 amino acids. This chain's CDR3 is CASSFLAGNLPYEQYF. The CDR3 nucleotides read TGTGCCAGCAGCTTCCTTGCAGGGAATCTGCCCTACGAGCAGTACTTC.

The CDR3 spells CASRPGGAGEQYF. In DNA, the CDR3 is TGCGCCAGCAGACCTGGGGGCGCGGGCGAGCAGTACTTC. This chain links TRBV5-1 with TRBJ2-7, with D possibly being TRBD1 (6 bases). Per the germline V gene, CDR1 is SGHRS and CDR2 is YFSETQ. This CDR3 spans 13 amino acids. V was cut by 5 bases and J by 6 bases, with 15 bases left in between.

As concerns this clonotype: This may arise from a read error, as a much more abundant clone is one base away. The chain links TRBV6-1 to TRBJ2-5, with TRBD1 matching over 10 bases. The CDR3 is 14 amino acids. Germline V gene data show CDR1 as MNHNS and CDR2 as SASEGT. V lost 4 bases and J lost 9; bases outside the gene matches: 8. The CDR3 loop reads CASSAQDRGGAQYF. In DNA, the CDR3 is TGTGCCAGCAGTGCGCAGGACAGGGGGGGGGCCCAGTACTTC.

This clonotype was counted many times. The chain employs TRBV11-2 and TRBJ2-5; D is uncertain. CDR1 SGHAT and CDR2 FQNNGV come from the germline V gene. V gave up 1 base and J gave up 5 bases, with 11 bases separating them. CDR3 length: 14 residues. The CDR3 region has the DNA TGTGCCAGCAGCTTAGGCCTAGTCGAGGAGACCCAGTACTTC. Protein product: CASSLGLVEETQYF.

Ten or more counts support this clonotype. This CDR3 is CASSLQGMNQPQHF. For the CDR3, the DNA is TGTGCCAGCAGCTTACAGGGGATGAATCAGCCCCAGCATTTT. This chain connects TRBV6-1 to TRBJ1-5, with 7 bases aligning to TRBD1. V lost 6 bases to trimming and J lost 4 bases; unmatched junction nucleotides: 6. The CDR3 runs to 14 residues. Germline V gives CDR1 MNHNS, CDR2 SASEGT.